Each of the 25 T cell receptor beta chains below was sequenced from the same sample in a study of cytomegalovirus exposure and HLA in healthy donors. Profiled with immunoSEQ multiplex PCR; TCRdb holds only in-frame clones, not every one. The table has about 97,000 clones, roughly 94% seen once. Material for sequencing was PBMCs. These receptors were taken from a woman between 18 and 30 years old in good health and CMV-seronegative.

The J gene is TRBJ2-2, the V gene TRBV30; 11 bases line up with TRBD2. CDR1 GTSNPN and CDR2 SVGIG come from the germline V gene (reference sequence). The CDR3 has 16 residues. With 8 bases clipped from V and 0 bases from J, the junction kept 8 bases outside the gene matches. CDR3 nucleotide sequence: TGTGCCCAAAGGACTAGCGGGCTTACGAACACCGGGGAGCTGTTTTTT. Translating it yields CAQRTSGLTNTGELFF.

The chain carries TRBV5-6 and TRBJ1-2; no reliable D call. The germline V and J ends were trimmed by 2 bases and 4 bases, with 9 bases remaining between them. This CDR3 region has 13 residues. Germline V CDR1 and CDR2: SGHDT, YYEEEE. The CDR3 reads CASSLRESYGYTF. The CDR3 coding sequence is TGTGCCAGCAGCTTAAGGGAGAGCTATGGCTACACCTTC. The variable domain in full, completed from reference TRBV5-6 and TRBJ1-2, reads DAGVTQSPTHLIKTRGQQVTLRCSPKSGHDTVSWYQQALGQGPQFIFQYYEEEERQRGNFPDRFSGHQFPNYSSELNVNALLLGDSALYLCASSLRESYGYTFGSGTRLTVV.

V is TRBV27 and J is TRBJ2-7; tentatively, D is TRBD2 (6 bases). This CDR3 comprises 16 residues. From germline, CDR1 is MNHEY and CDR2 SMNVEV (reference sequence). With 3 bases removed from V and 6 bases from J, the gap between germline ends came to 21 bases. CDR3 in amino acids: CASSFGLAETFREQYF. DNA of the CDR3: TGTGCCAGCAGTTTTGGGTTAGCGGAAACTTTTCGCGAGCAGTACTTC.

The chain is built from TRBV6-6 and TRBJ2-2; TRBD1 aligns across 9 bases. The CDR3 has 16 amino acids. The J segment lost 1 base and the V segment lost 0 bases, leaving 0 bases of the junction unmatched. Germline loops: CDR1 MNHNY, CDR2 SVGAGI (reference sequence). The CDR3: CASSYSGQGNTGELFF. The CDR3 DNA follows: TGTGCCAGCAGTTACTCGGGACAGGGGAACACCGGGGAGCTGTTTTTT.

The chain has TRBV7-9 and TRBJ1-1; perhaps TRBD1 as D (5 bases). V was clipped by 2 bases and J by 1 base, with 11 bases between them. Germline-derived CDR1 and CDR2 are SEHNR and FQNEAQ (reference sequence). CDR3 size: 15 residues. The CDR3 spells CASSLFSGGNTEAFF. The CDR3 DNA is TGTGCCAGCAGCTTATTTTCGGGGGGGAACACTGAAGCTTTCTTT. The variable domain in full, completed from reference TRBV7-9 and TRBJ1-1, reads DTGVSQNPRHKITKRGQNVTFRCDPISEHNRLYWYRQTLGQGPEFLTYFQNEAQLEKSRLLSDRFSAERPKGSFSTLEIQRTEQGDSAMYLCASSLFSGGNTEAFFGQGTRLTVV.

This clone has only a few counts. V is TRBV5-1 and J is TRBJ2-7, with 12 bases lining up with TRBD2. The CDR3 contains 14 residues. CDR1 and CDR2 from the germline V gene are SGHRS and YFSETQ. The trim removed 4 bases at V and 5 bases at J, leaving 4 bases unmatched. CDR3 protein: CASSQTSGSDEQYF. The CDR3 DNA follows: TGCGCCAGCAGCCAGACTAGCGGGAGCGACGAGCAGTACTTC.

V gene TRBV5-1 combines with J gene TRBJ1-2, with 8 bases lining up with TRBD1. Germline lookup yields CDR1 SGHRS and CDR2 YFSETQ. With V trimmed by 1 base and J by 0 bases, 5 bases remained unmatched. CDR3 length: 16 amino acids. The CDR3 DNA sequence: TGCGCCAGCAGCTTGTCCACAGGGGGAGCTAACTATGGCTACACCTTC. Protein: CASSLSTGGANYGYTF.

The chain joins TRBV5-4 to TRBJ1-2; perhaps TRBD1 as D (5 bases). The CDR3 runs to 15 residues. Trimming pared 4 bases from V and 4 bases from J, leaving 17 bases between. Germline V gene lookup returns CDR1 SGHNT and CDR2 YYREEE (reference sequence). The CDR3 sequence: CASSAGDAQGYGYTF. CDR3 sequence (DNA): TGTGCCAGCAGCGCCGGAGACGCTCAGGGCTATGGCTACACCTTC. Looking up the rest from reference TRBV5-4 and TRBJ1-2 gives the full variable domain: ETGVTQSPTHLIKTRGQQVTLRCSSQSGHNTVSWYQQALGQGPQFIFQYYREEENGRGNFPPRFSGLQFPNYSSELNVNALELDDSALYLCASSAGDAQGYGYTFGSGTRLTVV.

This chain joins TRBV10-3 and TRBJ1-5, with unresolved D. CDR1 and CDR2 from the germline V gene are ENHRY and SYGVKD. This CDR3 region has 12 residues. V was clipped by 3 bases and J by 5 bases, with 5 bases between them. This CDR3 reads CAISEGDQPQHF. The CDR3 bases are TGTGCCATCAGTGAAGGAGATCAGCCCCAGCATTTT.

This chain uses TRBV7-9 with TRBJ1-5, with TRBD1 as a possible D gene (6 bases). This CDR3 contains 13 residues. V lost 3 bases and J lost 5, with 8 bases in between. Germline values: CDR1 SEHNR, CDR2 FQNEAQ (reference sequence). The CDR3 nucleotides are TGTGCCAGCAGCTTTTCAGGGGATCAGCCCCAGCATTTT. This sequence encodes CASSFSGDQPQHF.

V gene TRBV6-1 combines with J gene TRBJ2-7; D possibly corresponds to TRBD2 (6 bases). The germline V gene encodes CDR1 MNHNS and CDR2 SASEGT. V dropped 0 bases and J dropped 0 bases, with 12 bases sitting between them. The CDR3 loop spans 16 amino acids. The CDR3 loop reads CASSEADGTGSYEQYF. The DNA of the CDR3 is TGTGCCAGCAGTGAAGCAGACGGGACTGGCTCCTACGAGCAGTACTTC.

This clone was seen a single time. This sequence joins TRBV5-1 and TRBJ2-5; tentative D call: TRBD1 (6 bases). The V and J ends lost 4 bases and 4 bases respectively, with 20 bases between them. Germline CDR1 is SGHRS and CDR2 is YFSETQ. This CDR3 comprises 16 residues. The CDR3 loop is CASSPTTGTPRETQYF. The DNA of the CDR3 is TGCGCCAGCAGCCCTACTACCGGGACACCCAGAGAGACCCAGTACTTC.

The rearrangement joins TRBV13 to TRBJ1-2; no clear D. Per germline, CDR1 PRHDT and CDR2 FYEKMQ (reference sequence). V lost 1 base, J lost 7 bases, and 19 bases lay in between. The CDR3 loop spans 16 amino acids. CDR3 sequence (DNA): TGTGCCAGCAGCTTAGCTTCGGCGGTCGGTGGGTCTGGCTACACCTTC. As protein: CASSLASAVGGSGYTF.

The gene calls are TRBV7-9 and TRBJ1-2; 7 bases map to TRBD1. This CDR3 has 14 amino acids. Germline lookup yields CDR1 SEHNR and CDR2 FQNEAQ (reference sequence). V lost 5 bases, J lost 3 bases, and 6 bases stayed unmatched. The CDR3 spells CASSPRQGHYGYTF. The CDR3 coding sequence is TGTGCCAGCAGCCCCCGACAGGGACACTATGGCTACACCTTC.

This clone was detected once. V is TRBV19 and J is TRBJ1-2, with TRBD1 as a possible D gene (6 bases). CDR3 length: 14 amino acids. The ends were cut back, 3 bases at V and 2 bases at J, with 10 bases in the middle. CDR1 is LNHDA and CDR2 is SQIVND in the germline V gene (reference sequence). This chain's CDR3 is CASSIWDNNYGYTF. The CDR3, as DNA: TGTGCCAGTAGTATTTGGGACAACAACTATGGCTACACCTTC.

The V gene is TRBV10-3, the J gene TRBJ1-2; D gene ambiguous. The CDR3 extends over 15 amino acids. V was pared by 8 bases and J by 0 bases, with 16 bases between. Germline V CDR1 and CDR2: ENHRY, SYGVKD. CDR3 coding DNA: TGTGCCATCGGCGACAACACCGCCACTAACTATGGCTACACCTTC. Its protein is CAIGDNTATNYGYTF.

The V call is TRBV27, the J call TRBJ2-1; no firm D call. The V gene's germline CDR1 is MNHEY and CDR2 SMNVEV (reference sequence). This CDR3 contains 15 residues. Between the trimmed V and J ends, which lost 2 bases and 1 base, there was a span of 9 bases. The CDR3 DNA follows: TGTGCCAGCAGTTTAGGTTATAGATCCTACAATGAGCAGTTCTTC. Amino acid sequence: CASSLGYRSYNEQFF.

The V gene is TRBV5-4, the J gene TRBJ1-2; the match to TRBD1 covers 7 bases. The CDR3 is 13 residues long. The V segment lost 7 bases and the J segment 1 base; nucleotides outside the gene matches: 4. CDR1 and CDR2 from the germline V gene are SGHNT and YYREEE (reference sequence). The CDR3 here is CASRAGGNYGYTF. CDR3 bases: TGTGCCAGCCGGGCAGGGGGTAACTATGGCTACACCTTC.

CDR3 region: CASSVVIWTLVRYGYTF. CDR3 nucleotides: TGTGCCAGCAGCGTAGTCATCTGGACACTTGTTCGGTATGGCTACACCTTC. The genes are TRBV9 and TRBJ1-2; D perhaps matches TRBD1 (5 bases). V was clipped by 0 bases and J by 5 bases, with 20 bases between them. Per germline, CDR1 SGDLS and CDR2 YYNGEE. This CDR3 region has 17 residues.

This rearrangement joins TRBV10-1 to TRBJ1-4, with D possibly matching TRBD1 (5 bases). The V gene's germline CDR1 is WNHNN and CDR2 SYGVQD (reference sequence). Trimming removed 4 bases at V and 8 bases at J, with 11 bases between. This CDR3 is 13 amino acids long. Here the CDR3 reads CASSVQGPEKLFF. CDR3 DNA sequence: TGCGCCAGCAGTGTTCAGGGTCCGGAAAAACTGTTTTTT.

This chain links TRBV11-3 with TRBJ1-3; D gene ambiguous. V lost 1 base and J 0 bases, leaving 13 bases between the germline ends. The CDR3 totals 17 residues. CDR1 is SGHNT, CDR2 YENEEA, per germline. CDR3 residues: CASSLVATGNSGNTIYF. CDR3 DNA: TGTGCCAGCAGCTTAGTTGCTACGGGGAACTCTGGAAACACCATATATTTT.

This chain's CDR3 is CASSASPSGEGTNYGYTF. In DNA, the CDR3 is TGTGCCAGCAGCGCAAGTCCGTCAGGGGAAGGAACCAACTATGGCTACACCTTC. This chain links TRBV9 with TRBJ1-2, with a weak D call TRBD1 (6 bases). CDR1 is SGDLS and CDR2 is YYNGEE in the germline V gene. This CDR3 is built from 18 residues. The V gene lost 3 bases and the J gene lost 2 bases, with 23 bases spanning the gap.

The CDR3: CASGQTNTGELFF. In DNA form, the CDR3 reads TGTGCCAGCGGCCAGACGAACACCGGGGAGCTGTTTTTT. V gene TRBV6-6 combines with J gene TRBJ2-2; D not certain. Trimming cost V 8 bases and J 0 bases, with 7 bases left between them. This CDR3 is 13 amino acids long. The germline gives CDR1 MNHNY, CDR2 SVGAGI (reference sequence).

The chain combines TRBV5-6 with TRBJ2-7; 8 bases align to TRBD1. J lost 2 bases, V lost 4 bases, and 5 bases had no gene match. There are 14 residues in the CDR3. CDR1 is SGHDT and CDR2 is YYEEEE in the germline V gene. CDR3 in amino acids: CASSTETGAYEQYF. CDR3 DNA sequence: TGTGCCAGCAGCACCGAGACAGGGGCCTACGAGCAGTACTTC.

CDR3 residues: CASSGERGDTGELFF. The CDR3 nucleotides are TGTGCCAGCAGTGGCGAGCGGGGTGACACCGGGGAGCTGTTTTTT. The chain joins TRBV6-1 to TRBJ2-2; the match to TRBD2 covers 7 bases. Germline V lookup: CDR1 MNHNS, CDR2 SASEGT. After removal of 4 bases from V and 3 bases from J, the junction contained 5 bases not matched to a gene. There are 15 residues in the CDR3.